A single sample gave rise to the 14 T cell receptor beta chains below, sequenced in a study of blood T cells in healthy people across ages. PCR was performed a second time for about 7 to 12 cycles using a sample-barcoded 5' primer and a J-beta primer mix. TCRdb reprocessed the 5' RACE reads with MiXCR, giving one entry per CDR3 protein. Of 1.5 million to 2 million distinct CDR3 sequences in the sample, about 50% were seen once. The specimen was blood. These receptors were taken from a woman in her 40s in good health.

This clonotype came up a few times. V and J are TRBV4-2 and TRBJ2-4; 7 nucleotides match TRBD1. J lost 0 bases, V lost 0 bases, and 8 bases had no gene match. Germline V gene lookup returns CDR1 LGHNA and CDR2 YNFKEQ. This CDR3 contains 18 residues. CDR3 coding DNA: TGTGCCAGCAGCCAAGACGAGGGACAGAGACTAGCCAAAAACATTCAGTACTTC. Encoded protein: CASSQDEGQRLAKNIQYF.

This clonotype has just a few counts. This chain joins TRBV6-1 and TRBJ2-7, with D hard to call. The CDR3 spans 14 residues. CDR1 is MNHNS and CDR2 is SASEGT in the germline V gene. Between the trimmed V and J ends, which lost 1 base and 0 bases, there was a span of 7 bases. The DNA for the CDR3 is TGTGCCAGCAGTGAAGAGGCCATCTCCTACGAGCAGTACTTC. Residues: CASSEEAISYEQYF.

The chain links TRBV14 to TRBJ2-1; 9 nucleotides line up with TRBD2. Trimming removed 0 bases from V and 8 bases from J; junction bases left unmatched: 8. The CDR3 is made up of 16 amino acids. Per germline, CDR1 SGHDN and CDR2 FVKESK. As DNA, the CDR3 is TGTGCCAGCAGCCAAGACTGGCGGGGGGGGAACGATGAGCAGTTCTTC. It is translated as CASSQDWRGGNDEQFF.

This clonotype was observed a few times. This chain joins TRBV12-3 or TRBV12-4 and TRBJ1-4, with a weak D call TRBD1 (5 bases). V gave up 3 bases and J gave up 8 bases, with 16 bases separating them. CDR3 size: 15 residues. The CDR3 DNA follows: TGTGCCAGCAGTTTGTTTGGCCTCGGGGACGAAAAACTGTTTTTT. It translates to CASSLFGLGDEKLFF.

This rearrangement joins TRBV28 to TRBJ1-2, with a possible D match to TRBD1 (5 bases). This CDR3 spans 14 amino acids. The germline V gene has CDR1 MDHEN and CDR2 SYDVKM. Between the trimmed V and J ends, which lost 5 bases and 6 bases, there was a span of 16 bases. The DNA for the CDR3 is TGTGCCAGCAGTCGAGATGGGACGATCGATGGCTACACCTTC. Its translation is CASSRDGTIDGYTF.

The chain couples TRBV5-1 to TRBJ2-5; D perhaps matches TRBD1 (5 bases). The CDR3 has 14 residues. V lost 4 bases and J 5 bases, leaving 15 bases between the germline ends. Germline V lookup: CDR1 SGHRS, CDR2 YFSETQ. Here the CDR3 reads CASSPGSPGETQYF. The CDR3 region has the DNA TGCGCCAGCAGCCCCGGCAGCCCAGGGGAGACCCAGTACTTC.

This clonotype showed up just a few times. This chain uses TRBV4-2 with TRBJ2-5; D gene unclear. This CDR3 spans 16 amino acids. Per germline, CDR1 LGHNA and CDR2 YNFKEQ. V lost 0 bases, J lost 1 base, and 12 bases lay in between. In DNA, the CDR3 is TGTGCCAGCAGCCAAGATCTGGGGAACCTCCAAGAGACCCAGTACTTC. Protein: CASSQDLGNLQETQYF.

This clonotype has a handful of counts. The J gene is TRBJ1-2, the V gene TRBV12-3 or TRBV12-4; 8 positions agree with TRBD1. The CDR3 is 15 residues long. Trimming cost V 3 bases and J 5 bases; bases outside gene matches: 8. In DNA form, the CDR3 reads TGTGCCAGCAGTTTTTCCGGACAGGGATGGTATGGCTACACCTTC. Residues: CASSFSGQGWYGYTF.

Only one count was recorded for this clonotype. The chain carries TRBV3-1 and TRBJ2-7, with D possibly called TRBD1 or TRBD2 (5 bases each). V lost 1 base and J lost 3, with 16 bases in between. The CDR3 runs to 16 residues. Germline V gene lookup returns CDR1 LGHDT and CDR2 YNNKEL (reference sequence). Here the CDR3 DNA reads TGTGCCAGCAGCCAAGGTGTTGGGGGTCGGGGCTACGAGCAGTACTTC. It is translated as CASSQGVGGRGYEQYF.

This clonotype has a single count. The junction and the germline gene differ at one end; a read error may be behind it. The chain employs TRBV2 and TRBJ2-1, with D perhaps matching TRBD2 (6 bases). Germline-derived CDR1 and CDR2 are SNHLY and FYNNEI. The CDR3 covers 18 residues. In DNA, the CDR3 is TGTACCAGCAGTGAATATTCGACTGGGGGGTTAGTATACAATGAGCAGTTCTTC. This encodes CTSSEYSTGGLVYNEQFF.

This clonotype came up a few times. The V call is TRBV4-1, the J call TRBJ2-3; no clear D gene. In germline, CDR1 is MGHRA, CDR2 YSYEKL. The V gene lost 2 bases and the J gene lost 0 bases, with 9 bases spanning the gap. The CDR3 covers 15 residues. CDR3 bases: TGCGCCAGCAGCCAAACACCTACTAGCACAGATACGCAGTATTTT. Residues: CASSQTPTSTDTQYF.

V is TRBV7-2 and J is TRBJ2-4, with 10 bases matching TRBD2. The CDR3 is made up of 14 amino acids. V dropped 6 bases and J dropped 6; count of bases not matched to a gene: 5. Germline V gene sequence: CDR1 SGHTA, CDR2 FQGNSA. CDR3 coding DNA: TGTGCCAGCAGAGGACTAGCGGAGGGAAACATTCAGTACTTC. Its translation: CASRGLAEGNIQYF.

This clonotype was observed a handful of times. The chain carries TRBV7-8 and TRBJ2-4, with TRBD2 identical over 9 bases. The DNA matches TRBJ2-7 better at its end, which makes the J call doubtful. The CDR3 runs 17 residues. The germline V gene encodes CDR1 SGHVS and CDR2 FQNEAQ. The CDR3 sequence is CASSSRRVAGVKYEQYF. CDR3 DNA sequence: TGTGCCAGCAGCTCCCGTCGGGTAGCGGGGGTTAAGTACGAGCAGTACTTC.

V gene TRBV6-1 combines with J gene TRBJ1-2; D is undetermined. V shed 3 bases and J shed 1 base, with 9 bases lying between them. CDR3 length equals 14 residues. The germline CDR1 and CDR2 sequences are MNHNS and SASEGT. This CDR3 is CASSEPRINYGYTF. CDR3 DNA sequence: TGTGCCAGCAGTGAGCCCCGAATTAACTATGGCTACACCTTC.